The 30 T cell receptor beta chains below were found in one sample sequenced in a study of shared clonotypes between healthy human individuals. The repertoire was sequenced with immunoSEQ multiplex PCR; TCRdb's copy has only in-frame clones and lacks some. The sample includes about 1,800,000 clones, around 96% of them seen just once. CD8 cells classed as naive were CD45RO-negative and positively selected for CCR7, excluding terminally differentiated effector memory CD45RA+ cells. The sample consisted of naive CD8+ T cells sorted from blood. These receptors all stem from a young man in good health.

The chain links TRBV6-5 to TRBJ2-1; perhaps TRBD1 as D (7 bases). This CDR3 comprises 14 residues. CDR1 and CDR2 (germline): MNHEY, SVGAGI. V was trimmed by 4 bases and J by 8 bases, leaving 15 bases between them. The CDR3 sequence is CASSFGAGGYEQFF. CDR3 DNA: TGTGCCAGCAGTTTCGGGGCAGGGGGGTATGAGCAGTTCTTC.

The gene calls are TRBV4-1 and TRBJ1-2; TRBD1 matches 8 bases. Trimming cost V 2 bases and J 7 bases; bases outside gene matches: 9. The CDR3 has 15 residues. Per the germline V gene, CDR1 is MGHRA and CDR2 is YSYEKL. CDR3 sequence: CASSQSQGAQSGYTF. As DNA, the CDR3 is TGCGCCAGCAGCCAATCCCAGGGGGCGCAAAGTGGCTACACCTTC.

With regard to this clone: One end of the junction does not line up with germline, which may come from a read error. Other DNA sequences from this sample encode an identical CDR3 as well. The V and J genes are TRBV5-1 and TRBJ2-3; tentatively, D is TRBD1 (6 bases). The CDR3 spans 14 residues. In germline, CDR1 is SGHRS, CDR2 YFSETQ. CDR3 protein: CASSLGAYTDTQYF. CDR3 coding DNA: TGCGCCAGCAGTTTGGGGGCTTACACAGATACGCAGTATTTT.

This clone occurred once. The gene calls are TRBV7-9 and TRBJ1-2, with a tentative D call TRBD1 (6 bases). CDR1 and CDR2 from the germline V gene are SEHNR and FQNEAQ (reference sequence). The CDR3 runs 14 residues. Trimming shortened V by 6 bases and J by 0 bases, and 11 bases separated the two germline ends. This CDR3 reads CASSSAGANYGYTF. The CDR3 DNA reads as TGTGCCAGCAGTAGTGCAGGGGCTAACTATGGCTACACCTTC.

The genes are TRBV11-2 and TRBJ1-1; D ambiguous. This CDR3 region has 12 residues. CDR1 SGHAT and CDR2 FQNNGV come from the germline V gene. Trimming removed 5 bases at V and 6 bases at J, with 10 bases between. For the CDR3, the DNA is TGTGCCAGCAGCGCAGACTACTCTGAAGCTTTCTTT. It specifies CASSADYSEAFF.

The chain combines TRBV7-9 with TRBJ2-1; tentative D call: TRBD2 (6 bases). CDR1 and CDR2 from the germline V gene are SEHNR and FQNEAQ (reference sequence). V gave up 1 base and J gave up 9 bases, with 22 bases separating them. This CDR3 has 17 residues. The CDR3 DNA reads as TGTGCCAGCAGCTTAGGAGGGGTCGGGACTTCCGCTTCTGAGCAGTTCTTC. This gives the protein CASSLGGVGTSASEQFF.

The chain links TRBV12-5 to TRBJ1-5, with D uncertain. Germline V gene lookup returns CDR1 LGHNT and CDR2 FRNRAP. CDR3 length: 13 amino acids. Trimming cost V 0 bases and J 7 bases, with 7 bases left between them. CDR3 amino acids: CASGLVGGQPQHF. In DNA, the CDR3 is TGTGCTAGTGGTTTGGTAGGCGGCCAGCCCCAGCATTTT.

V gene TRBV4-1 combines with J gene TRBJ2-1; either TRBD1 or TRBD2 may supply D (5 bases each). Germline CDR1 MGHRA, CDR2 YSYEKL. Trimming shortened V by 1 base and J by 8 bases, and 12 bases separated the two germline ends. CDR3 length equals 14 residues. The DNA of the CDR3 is TGCGCCAGCAGCCAAGTTCGAGGGGATGATGAGCAGTTCTTC. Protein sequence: CASSQVRGDDEQFF.

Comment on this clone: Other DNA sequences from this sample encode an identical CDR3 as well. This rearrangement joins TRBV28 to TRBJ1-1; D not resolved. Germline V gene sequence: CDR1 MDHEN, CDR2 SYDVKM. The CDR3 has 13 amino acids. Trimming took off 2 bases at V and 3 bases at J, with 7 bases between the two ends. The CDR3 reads CASSLVRDTEAFF. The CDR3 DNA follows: TGTGCCAGCAGTTTAGTGAGGGACACTGAAGCTTTCTTT.

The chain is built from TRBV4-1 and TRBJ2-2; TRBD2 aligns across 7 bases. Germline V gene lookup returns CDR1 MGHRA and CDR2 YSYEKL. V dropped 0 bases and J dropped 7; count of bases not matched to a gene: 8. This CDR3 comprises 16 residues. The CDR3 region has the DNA TGCGCCAGCAGCCAAGATGGGGCCAGGGAGGGCGGGGAGCTGTTTTTT. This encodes CASSQDGAREGGELFF.

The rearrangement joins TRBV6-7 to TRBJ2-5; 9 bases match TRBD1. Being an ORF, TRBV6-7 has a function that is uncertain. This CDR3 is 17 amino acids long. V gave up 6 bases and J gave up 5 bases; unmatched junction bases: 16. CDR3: CASSSRIRTGTGETQYF. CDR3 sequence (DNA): TGTGCCAGCAGCTCTCGAATAAGGACAGGGACAGGGGAGACCCAGTACTTC.

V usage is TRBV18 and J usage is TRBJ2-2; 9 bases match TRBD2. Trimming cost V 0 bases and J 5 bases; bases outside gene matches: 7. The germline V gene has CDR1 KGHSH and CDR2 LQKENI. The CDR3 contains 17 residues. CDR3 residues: CASSPPRLAGLTGELFF. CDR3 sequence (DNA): TGTGCCAGCTCACCACCAAGGCTAGCGGGACTAACCGGGGAGCTGTTTTTT.

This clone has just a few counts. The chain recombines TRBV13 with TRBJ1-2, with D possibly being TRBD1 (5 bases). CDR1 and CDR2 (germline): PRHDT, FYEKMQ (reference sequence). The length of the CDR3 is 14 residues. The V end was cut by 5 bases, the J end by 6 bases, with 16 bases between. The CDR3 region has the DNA TGTGCCAGCAGCCCCCAGGGTGGAGGCAATGGCTACACCTTC. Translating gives CASSPQGGGNGYTF.

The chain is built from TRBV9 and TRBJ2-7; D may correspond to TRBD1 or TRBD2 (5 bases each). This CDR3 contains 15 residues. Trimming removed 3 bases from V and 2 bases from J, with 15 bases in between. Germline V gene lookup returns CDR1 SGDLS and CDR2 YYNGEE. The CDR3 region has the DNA TGTGCCAGCAGCGGAGGGGTAGGGCCGACCTACGAGCAGTACTTC. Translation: CASSGGVGPTYEQYF.

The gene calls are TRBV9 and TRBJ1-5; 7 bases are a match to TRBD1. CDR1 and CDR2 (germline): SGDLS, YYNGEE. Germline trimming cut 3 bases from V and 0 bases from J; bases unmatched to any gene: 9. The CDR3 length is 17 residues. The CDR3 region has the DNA TGTGCCAGCAGCGCCTCCGACAGGGCCTATAGCAATCAGCCCCAGCATTTT. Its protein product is CASSASDRAYSNQPQHF.

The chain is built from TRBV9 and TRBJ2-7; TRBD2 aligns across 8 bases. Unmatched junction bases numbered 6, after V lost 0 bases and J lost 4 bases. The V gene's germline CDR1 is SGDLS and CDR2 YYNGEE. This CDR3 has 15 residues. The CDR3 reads CASSVEGGRNYEQYF. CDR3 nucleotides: TGTGCCAGCAGCGTAGAGGGCGGGAGGAATTACGAGCAGTACTTC.

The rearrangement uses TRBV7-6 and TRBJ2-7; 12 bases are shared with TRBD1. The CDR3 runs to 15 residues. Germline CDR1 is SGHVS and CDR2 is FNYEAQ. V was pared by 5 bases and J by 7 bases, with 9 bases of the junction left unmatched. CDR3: CASSPSGTGGWEQYF. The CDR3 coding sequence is TGTGCCAGCAGCCCGTCGGGGACAGGGGGCTGGGAGCAGTACTTC.

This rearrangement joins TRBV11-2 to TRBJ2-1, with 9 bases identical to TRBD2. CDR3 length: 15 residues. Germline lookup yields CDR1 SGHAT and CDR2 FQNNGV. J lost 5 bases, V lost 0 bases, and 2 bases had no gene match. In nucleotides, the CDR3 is TGTGCCAGCAGCTTAGAGCCTAGCGGGGACAATGAGCAGTTCTTC. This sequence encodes CASSLEPSGDNEQFF.

The CDR3 sequence is CASSVRDRWKEAGNTIYF. The CDR3 DNA reads as TGTGCCAGCAGTGTCCGGGACAGGTGGAAGGAAGCTGGAAACACCATATATTTT. The V and J genes are TRBV6-1 and TRBJ1-3; 8 bases match TRBD1. Trimming removed 4 bases from V and 2 bases from J; junction bases left unmatched: 13. There are 18 residues in the CDR3. Germline assignment: CDR1 MNHNS and CDR2 SASEGT.

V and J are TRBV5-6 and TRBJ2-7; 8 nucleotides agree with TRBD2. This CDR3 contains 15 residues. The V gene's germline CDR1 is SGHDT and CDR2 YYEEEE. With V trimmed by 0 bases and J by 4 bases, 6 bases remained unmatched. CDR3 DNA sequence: TGTGCCAGCAGCTTGGAGGCGGGGGGCCTATACGAGCAGTACTTC. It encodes CASSLEAGGLYEQYF.

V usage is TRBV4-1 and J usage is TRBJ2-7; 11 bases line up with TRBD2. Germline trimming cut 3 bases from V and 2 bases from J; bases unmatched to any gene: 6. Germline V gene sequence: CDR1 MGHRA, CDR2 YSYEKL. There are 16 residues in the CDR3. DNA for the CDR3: TGCGCCAGCAGCCAGGCCCATAGCGGGGGGGCCTACGAGCAGTACTTC. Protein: CASSQAHSGGAYEQYF.

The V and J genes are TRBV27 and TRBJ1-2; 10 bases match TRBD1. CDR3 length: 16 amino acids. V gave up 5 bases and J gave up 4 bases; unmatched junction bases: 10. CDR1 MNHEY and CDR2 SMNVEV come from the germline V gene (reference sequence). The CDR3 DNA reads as TGTGCCAGCAGTCTCTCCCGGGGACAGGGGTTCTATGGCTACACCTTC. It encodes CASSLSRGQGFYGYTF.

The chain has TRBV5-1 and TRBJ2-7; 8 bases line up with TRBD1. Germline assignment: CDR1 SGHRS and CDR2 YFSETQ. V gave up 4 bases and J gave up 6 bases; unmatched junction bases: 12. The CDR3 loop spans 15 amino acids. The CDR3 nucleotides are TGCGCCAGCAGCAGAGGACAGGGATCGCTGTTCGAGCAGTACTTC. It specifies CASSRGQGSLFEQYF.

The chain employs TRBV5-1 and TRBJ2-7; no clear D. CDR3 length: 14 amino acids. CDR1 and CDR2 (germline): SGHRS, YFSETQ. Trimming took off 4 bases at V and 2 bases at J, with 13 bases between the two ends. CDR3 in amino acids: CASSPSAAPYEQYF. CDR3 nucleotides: TGCGCCAGCAGCCCAAGCGCTGCCCCCTACGAGCAGTACTTC.

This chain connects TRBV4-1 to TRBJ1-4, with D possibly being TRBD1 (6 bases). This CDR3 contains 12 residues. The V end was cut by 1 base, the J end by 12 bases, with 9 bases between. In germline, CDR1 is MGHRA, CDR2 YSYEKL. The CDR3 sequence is CASSQADSELFF. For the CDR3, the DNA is TGCGCCAGCAGCCAAGCGGACAGTGAACTGTTTTTT.

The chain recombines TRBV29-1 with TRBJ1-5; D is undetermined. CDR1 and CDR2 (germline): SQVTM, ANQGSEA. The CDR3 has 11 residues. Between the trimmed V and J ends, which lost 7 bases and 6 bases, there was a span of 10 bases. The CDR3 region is CSAPNGQPQHF. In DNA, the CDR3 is TGCAGCGCCCCGAACGGTCAGCCCCAGCATTTT.

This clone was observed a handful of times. The CDR3 reads CASRSWGQPQHF. The CDR3 DNA reads as TGTGCAAGTCGCTCCTGGGGCCAGCCCCAGCATTTT. This chain links TRBV12-2 with TRBJ1-5; TRBD1 is the table's D call and was not checked against the DNA. TRBV12-2 is noted as a pseudogene. The CDR3 is 12 residues long.

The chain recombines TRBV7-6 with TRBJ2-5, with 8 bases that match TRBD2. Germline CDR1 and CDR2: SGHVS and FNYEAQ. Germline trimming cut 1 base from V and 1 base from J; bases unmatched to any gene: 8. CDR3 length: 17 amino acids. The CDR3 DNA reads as TGTGCCAGCAGCTTAGACCGGGTACTAGCGGCCCAAGAGACCCAGTACTTC. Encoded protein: CASSLDRVLAAQETQYF.

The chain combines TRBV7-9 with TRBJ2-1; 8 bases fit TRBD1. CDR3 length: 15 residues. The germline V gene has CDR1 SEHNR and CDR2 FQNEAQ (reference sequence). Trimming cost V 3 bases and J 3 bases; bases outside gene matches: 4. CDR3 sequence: CASSFGQGLYNEQFF. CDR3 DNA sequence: TGTGCCAGCAGCTTTGGACAGGGACTCTACAATGAGCAGTTCTTC.

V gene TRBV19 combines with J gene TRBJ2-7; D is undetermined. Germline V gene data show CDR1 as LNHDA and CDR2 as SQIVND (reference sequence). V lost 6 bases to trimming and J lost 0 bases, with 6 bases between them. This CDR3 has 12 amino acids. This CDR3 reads CASRTRSYEQYF. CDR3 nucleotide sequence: TGTGCCAGTAGGACCCGCTCCTACGAGCAGTACTTC.